Below are 25 T cell receptor beta chains sequenced from a single sample in a study of blood T cell repertoires in COVID-19. Produced via immunoSEQ multiplex PCR; TCRdb's table is partial and in-frame only. The profile covers under 300,000 clones, with around 81% appearing a single time and more than 6% taken by the ten largest. Sequencing was done on a sample of peripheral blood. These receptors were collected from a woman aged 55-69 years with active or convalescent COVID-19.

This chain connects TRBV5-5 to TRBJ2-1; 7 nucleotides match TRBD2. The trim removed 4 bases at V and 3 bases at J, leaving 13 bases unmatched. This CDR3 comprises 17 residues. Germline loops: CDR1 SGHKS, CDR2 YYEKEE (reference sequence). CDR3 sequence (DNA): TGTGCCAGCAGCGATCCGGCGGGAGCAACGGACTACAATGAGCAGTTCTTC. Amino acids: CASSDPAGATDYNEQFF.

In this sample, this clone turned up once. The chain is built from TRBV6-5 and TRBJ2-7; 8 bases agree with TRBD2. The ends lost 5 bases at V and 5 bases at J; junction bases unmatched: 8. Germline CDR1 and CDR2: MNHEY and SVGAGI. CDR3 length: 14 residues. CDR3 nucleotides: TGTGCCAGCAGTCGAAGCGGGAGCAGACACGAGCAGTACTTC. Translating it yields CASSRSGSRHEQYF.

The chain uses TRBV5-1 and TRBJ1-4; possible D gene TRBD1, 5 bases. Trimming stripped 0 bases from V and 6 bases from J, with 12 bases between. The CDR3 consists of 15 residues. Germline V lookup: CDR1 SGHRS, CDR2 YFSETQ. This chain's CDR3 is CASSLAGGFDEKLFF. The CDR3, as DNA: TGCGCCAGCAGCTTGGCCGGGGGGTTCGATGAAAAACTGTTTTTT.

The V and J genes are TRBV28 and TRBJ1-5, with no clear D. With 3 bases removed from V and 2 bases from J, the gap between germline ends came to 8 bases. Germline assignment: CDR1 MDHEN and CDR2 SYDVKM. The CDR3 runs to 14 residues. The CDR3 DNA follows: TGTGCCAGCAGTTTTAGACTGGGCAATCAGCCCCAGCATTTT. Translation gives CASSFRLGNQPQHF.

The chain couples TRBV15 to TRBJ1-2; D remains unclear. The CDR3 is 15 amino acids. Trimming pared 0 bases from V and 8 bases from J, leaving 16 bases between. Germline CDR1 is LNHNV and CDR2 is YYDKDF (reference sequence). The CDR3 sequence: CATSRERAILEGYTF. Written as DNA, the CDR3 is TGTGCCACCAGCAGAGAGCGGGCTATTCTGGAGGGCTACACCTTC.

V gene TRBV6-5 combines with J gene TRBJ2-6, with D tentatively TRBD1 (6 bases). The CDR3 totals 14 residues. CDR1 and CDR2 from the germline V gene are MNHEY and SVGAGI. The V end lost 7 bases, the J end lost 0 bases, and 7 bases lay between the germline ends. CDR3 nucleotide sequence: TGTGCCAGCAACAGGGACTCTGGGGCCAACGTCCTGACTTTC. It encodes CASNRDSGANVLTF.

The V and J genes are TRBV27 and TRBJ2-1; TRBD1 is a possible D gene (6 bases). Germline-derived CDR1 and CDR2 are MNHEY and SMNVEV (reference sequence). Trimming removed 5 bases from V and 4 bases from J, with 18 bases in between. The CDR3 loop spans 16 amino acids. CDR3 sequence (DNA): TGTGCCAGCAGTAAAACAGGGTCGACAGAATACAATGAGCAGTTCTTC. Its protein is CASSKTGSTEYNEQFF.

V is TRBV7-3 and J is TRBJ2-3; D perhaps matches TRBD2 (5 bases). This CDR3 comprises 15 residues. Germline V gives CDR1 SGHTA, CDR2 FQGTGA. V was clipped by 1 base and J by 5 bases, with 13 bases between them. CDR3 in amino acids: CASSLNVGVGDTQYF. CDR3 bases: TGTGCCAGCAGCTTAAATGTGGGAGTGGGAGATACGCAGTATTTT.

This chain uses TRBV7-9 with TRBJ2-3, with TRBD1 matching over 10 bases. The CDR3 has 16 residues. Germline CDR1 is SEHNR and CDR2 is FQNEAQ (reference sequence). V gave up 4 bases and J gave up 0 bases; unmatched junction bases: 4. For the CDR3, the DNA is TGTGCCAGCAGCTCCGGACAGGGGGAGAGCACAGATACGCAGTATTTT. As protein: CASSSGQGESTDTQYF.

This clone was observed a handful of times. This sequence joins TRBV7-9 and TRBJ2-7, with D perhaps matching TRBD2 (5 bases). V was cut by 1 base and J by 4 bases, with 11 bases left in between. CDR1 and CDR2 from the germline V gene are SEHNR and FQNEAQ (reference sequence). The CDR3 loop spans 14 amino acids. DNA for the CDR3: TGTGCCAGCAGCTTAGGGGTAGGGAGTTACGAGCAGTACGTC. Its protein is CASSLGVGSYEQYV.

This clone was detected a few times. The J gene is TRBJ2-7, the V gene TRBV7-2; possible D gene TRBD1, 6 bases. Germline loops: CDR1 SGHTA, CDR2 FQGNSA. The CDR3 has 13 amino acids. Between the trimmed V and J ends, which lost 3 bases and 6 bases, there was a span of 12 bases. As DNA, the CDR3 is TGTGCCAGCAGCTTCCTACAGGGTAGCGAGCAGTACGTC. This encodes CASSFLQGSEQYV.

V usage is TRBV3-1 (or the pseudogene TRBV3-2) and J usage is TRBJ2-3, with D uncertain. This CDR3 is 12 amino acids long. Germline V lookup: CDR1 LGHDT, CDR2 YNNKEL (reference sequence). The V end lost 6 bases, the J end lost 0 bases, and 4 bases lay between the germline ends. The CDR3 region is CASRASTDTQYF. For the CDR3, the DNA is TGTGCCAGCAGAGCTAGCACAGATACGCAGTATTTT.

V gene TRBV5-1 combines with J gene TRBJ2-3, with 9 bases lining up with TRBD2. The germline V gene encodes CDR1 SGHRS and CDR2 YFSETQ. This CDR3 comprises 16 residues. With 3 bases clipped from V and 2 bases from J, the junction kept 7 bases outside the gene matches. The CDR3 here is CASSWRLAGITDTQYF. The CDR3 DNA is TGCGCCAGCAGCTGGCGGCTAGCGGGGATCACAGATACGCAGTATTTT.

The chain is built from TRBV6-5 and TRBJ2-2; D is possibly TRBD1 (6 bases). Trimming took 2 bases from V and 0 from J, leaving 10 bases between them. This CDR3 has 16 residues. From germline, CDR1 is MNHEY and CDR2 SVGAGI. The CDR3 loop reads CASSYMGAANTGELFF. In DNA, the CDR3 is TGTGCCAGCAGTTACATGGGGGCTGCGAACACCGGGGAGCTGTTTTTT.

The rearrangement links TRBV9 to TRBJ2-7; 11 bases align to TRBD2. V lost 4 bases and J lost 7; bases outside the gene matches: 7. Germline V gene lookup returns CDR1 SGDLS and CDR2 YYNGEE. The CDR3 runs to 14 residues. The CDR3 protein is CASSQLAGVSEQYF. The CDR3 nucleotides read TGTGCCAGCAGCCAACTAGCGGGAGTTAGTGAGCAGTACTTC.

V and J are TRBV9 and TRBJ2-2, with D uncertain. This CDR3 spans 12 amino acids. Trimming removed 5 bases from V and 1 base from J, with 3 bases in between. CDR1 and CDR2 from the germline V gene are SGDLS and YYNGEE. CDR3 in DNA: TGTGCCAGCAGTAGGAACACCGGGGAGCTGTTTTTT. It specifies CASSRNTGELFF.

The chain joins TRBV5-1 to TRBJ1-1, with D tentatively TRBD1 (5 bases). Trimming removed 4 bases from V and 11 bases from J, with 27 bases in between. CDR1 and CDR2 (germline): SGHRS, YFSETQ. The CDR3 sequence is 16 residues long. CDR3 sequence (DNA): TGCGCCAGCAGCCACGCCGGGTCCACGGGAGGGGTAAGGGCTTTCTTT. Protein sequence: CASSHAGSTGGVRAFF.

This sequence joins TRBV19 and TRBJ1-3, with D possibly being TRBD1 (5 bases). The germline V and J ends were trimmed by 5 bases and 0 bases, with 14 bases remaining between them. Germline assignment: CDR1 LNHDA and CDR2 SQIVND (reference sequence). The length of the CDR3 is 16 residues. This chain's CDR3 is CASSQRQQSSGNTIYF. The DNA of the CDR3 is TGTGCCAGTAGTCAACGACAGCAAAGCTCTGGAAACACCATATATTTT.

This clone was picked up one time. This CDR3 reads CSVAGGNIQYF. In nucleotides, the CDR3 is TGCAGTGTAGCGGGGGGTAACATTCAGTACTTC. The chain recombines TRBV20-1 with TRBJ2-4, with 10 bases matching TRBD2. Trimming removed 7 bases from V and 7 bases from J; junction bases left unmatched: 1. This CDR3 spans 11 amino acids. Germline V lookup: CDR1 DFQATT, CDR2 SNEGSKA (reference sequence).

CDR3 nucleotide sequence: TGTGCCAGCACCGGGGGGCCGAACACCGGGGAGCTGTTTTTT. This translates into CASTGGPNTGELFF. The rearrangement joins TRBV14 to TRBJ2-2, with a possible D match to TRBD2 (7 bases). The length of the CDR3 is 14 residues. V lost 7 bases, J lost 0 bases, and 9 bases lay in between. Per germline, CDR1 SGHDN and CDR2 FVKESK.

The chain employs TRBV27 and TRBJ1-1; D remains ambiguous. V was pared by 1 base and J by 1 base, with 4 bases between. The germline gives CDR1 MNHEY, CDR2 SMNVEV (reference sequence). This CDR3 is 13 amino acids long. The CDR3 loop is CASSLWANTEAFF. The CDR3 DNA sequence: TGTGCCAGCAGTTTATGGGCGAACACTGAAGCTTTCTTT.

A note on this clone: An end of the junction differs from the germline gene, which may be a read error. The CDR3 region is CASSEGVLQAGELFF. For the CDR3, the DNA is TGTGCCAGCAGCGAAGGGGTACTACAGGCCGGGGAGCTGTTTTTT. The chain is built from TRBV2 and TRBJ2-2, with D possibly TRBD1 on 5 matching bases. Germline CDR1 and CDR2: SNHLY and FYNNEI. This CDR3 comprises 15 residues.

The gene calls are TRBV15 and TRBJ2-3; 10 bases agree with TRBD2. The CDR3 totals 15 residues. Germline V gives CDR1 LNHNV, CDR2 YYDKDF (reference sequence). V gave up 0 bases and J gave up 3 bases; unmatched junction bases: 0. This CDR3 reads CATSREGLATDTQYF. CDR3 DNA sequence: TGTGCCACCAGCAGAGAGGGACTAGCGACAGATACGCAGTATTTT.

J is TRBJ2-1 and V is TRBV6-5, with TRBD2 identical over 8 bases. CDR3 size: 15 residues. The V segment lost 0 bases and the J segment 5 bases; nucleotides outside the gene matches: 3. Germline CDR1 is MNHEY and CDR2 is SVGAGI. The CDR3: CASSYSTSVHNEQFF. DNA for the CDR3: TGTGCCAGCAGTTACTCGACTAGCGTTCACAATGAGCAGTTCTTC.

The chain has TRBV5-1 and TRBJ2-3; a possible D gene is TRBD1 (5 bases). CDR1 is SGHRS, CDR2 YFSETQ, per germline. CDR3 length equals 17 residues. Trimming left V 0 bases short and J 1 base short, with 15 bases between. The chain's CDR3 is CASSLVPRQQGTDTQYF. Here the CDR3 DNA reads TGCGCCAGCAGCTTGGTGCCGAGACAGCAAGGCACAGATACGCAGTATTTT.